This T cell receptor beta chain is from a study of PD-1 blockade in classical Hodgkin lymphoma. Notes on the study in general: The drivers behind the repertoire differences, possibly disease activity or prior therapy, remain undefined. Newly diagnosed patients reportedly trailed healthy donors in baseline TCR diversity.

The method was immunoSEQ multiplex PCR; TCRdb's version includes in-frame clones alone and lacks a portion of them. The sample carries tens of thousands of clones, about 88% recorded once. V lost 10 bases, J lost 1 base, and 11 bases lay in between. CDR1 MNHEY and CDR2 SVGAGI come from the germline V gene. The CDR3 loop spans 13 amino acids. Time point of the sample: newly diagnosed, previously untreated cHL patient sample. Magnetic negative selection purified CD4+ T cells from thawed PBMCs. Untreated, newly diagnosed classical Hodgkin lymphoma PBMCs were used for comparison. Comment on this clone: Antigen unknown.

The sample consisted of CD4+ T cells from blood. V is TRBV6-5 and J is TRBJ2-1; D is perhaps TRBD2 (6 bases). This clonotype was sampled from a human donor with classical Hodgkin lymphoma. DNA of the CDR3: TGTGCCACTCGGAGGGTGTCCTACAATGAGCAGTTCTTC. This translates into CATRRVSYNEQFF.